This T cell receptor (beta chain) was recovered during a study of glioma-infiltrating T cells after dendritic cell vaccination. This CDR3 spans 16 amino acids. Germline V gene data show CDR1 as SGDLS and CDR2 as YYNGEE. V was trimmed by 3 bases and J by 4 bases, leaving 18 bases between them. Sequencing used immunoSEQ multiplex PCR; TCRdb keeps in-frame clones, though not all of them. The sample carries 71,000 or so clones, about four fifths recorded once. The sample here was blood, taken before dendritic cell vaccination. This TCR derives from a human donor with glioblastoma. The J gene is TRBJ2-3, the V gene TRBV9; tentatively, D is TRBD1 (5 bases). The CDR3, as DNA: TGTGCCAGCAGCGATATACGACAGCCTGGGCCAGATACGCAGTATTTT. It specifies CASSDIRQPGPDTQYF. The complete variable domain, with remaining parts taken from reference TRBV9 and TRBJ2-3, reads DSGVTQTPKHLITATGQRVTLRCSPRSGDLSVYWYQQSLDQGLQFLIQYYNGEERAKGNILERFSAQQFPDLHSELNLSSLELGDSALYFCASSDIRQPGPDTQYFGPGTRLTVL.